This T cell receptor beta chain comes out of a study of T cells after yellow fever vaccination. V gave up 6 bases and J gave up 4 bases, with 17 bases separating them. The germline gives CDR1 LGHNT, CDR2 FRNRAP. The CDR3 extends over 15 amino acids. TCRdb re-called the 5' RACE reads with MiXCR, one entry per CDR3 protein. The sample carries about 430,000 distinct CDR3 sequences, around 20% recorded once. Sequenced here: PBMCs, sampled before the yellow fever booster vaccination. The clonotype originates from a man between 18 and 29 years old who received the YFV17D yellow fever vaccine. The chain links TRBV12-5 to TRBJ2-3; a weak D match, TRBD2 (5 bases). The CDR3 nucleotides are TGTGCTAGTGGCCGCGGGCTCGAGGTTCCAGATACGCAGTATTTT. Amino acid sequence: CASGRGLEVPDTQYF.